This T cell receptor beta chain originates from a study of shared clonotypes between healthy human individuals. Study as a whole: Sampling drew on donors who were a couple of women and a few men aged 18 to 49. The study used three CD4 naive, three CD4 memory, two CD8 naive and one CD8 memory plate per donor.

The study ran the assay at deep level. Splitting of each subset's genomic DNA was done evenly across several immunoSEQ plates. Measured with immunoSEQ multiplex PCR; TCRdb has only the in-frame clones, and not every one. The sample lists 2 million to 3 million clones, 80% to 95% occurring once. The sequence was obtained from a man in his late teens or twenties in good health. Some clones in this sample may be carry-over from other donors' samples. Sequenced sample: naive CD4+ T cells from PBMCs. Subset denoted: CD45RA+ positively selected.

DNA for the CDR3: TGTGCCAGCAGTTTACTCCTGAAGCCATCATCGCAGTATTTT. Translation: CASSLLLKPSSQYF. V gene TRBV28 combines with J gene TRBJ2-3; D is ambiguous. V lost 2 bases and J lost 10, with 16 bases in between. The germline CDR1 and CDR2 sequences are MDHEN and SYDVKM. CDR3 length: 14 residues. Looking up the rest from reference TRBV28 and TRBJ2-3 gives the full variable domain: DVKVTQSSRYLVKRTGEKVFLECVQDMDHENMFWYRQDPGLGLRLIYFSYDVKMKEKGDIPEGYSVSREKKERFSLILESASTNQTSMYLCASSLLLKPSSQYFGPGTRLTVL.